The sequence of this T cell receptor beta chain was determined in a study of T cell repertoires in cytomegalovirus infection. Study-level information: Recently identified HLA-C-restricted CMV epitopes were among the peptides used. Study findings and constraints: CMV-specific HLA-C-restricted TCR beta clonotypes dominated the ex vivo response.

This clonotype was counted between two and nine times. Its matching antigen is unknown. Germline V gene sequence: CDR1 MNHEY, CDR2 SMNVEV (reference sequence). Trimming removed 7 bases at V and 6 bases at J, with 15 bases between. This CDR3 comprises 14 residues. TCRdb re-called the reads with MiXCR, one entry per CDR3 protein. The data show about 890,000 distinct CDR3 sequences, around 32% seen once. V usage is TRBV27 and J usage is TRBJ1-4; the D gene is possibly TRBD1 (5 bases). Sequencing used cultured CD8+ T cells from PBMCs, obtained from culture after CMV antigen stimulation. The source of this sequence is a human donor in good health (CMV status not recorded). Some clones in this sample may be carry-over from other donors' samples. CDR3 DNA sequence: TGTGCCAGCATGCGGGGCCTGAGGGATGAAAAACTGTTTTTT. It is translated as CASMRGLRDEKLFF.